This paragraph reports one TCR beta chain. This sample is part of a study of T cell responses to AZD1222 COVID-19 vaccine. Per germline, CDR1 MNHEY and CDR2 SMNVEV (reference sequence). This CDR3 comprises 15 residues. Germline trimming cut 4 bases from V and 3 bases from J; bases unmatched to any gene: 9. The method was immunoSEQ multiplex PCR; TCRdb's version includes in-frame clones alone and lacks a portion of them. The table shows fewer than 110,000 clones, with roughly 91% occurring only once. This TCR was recovered from an adult in good health. The source material was peripheral blood, sampled on day 0 of AZD1222 vaccination. The chain joins TRBV27 to TRBJ2-7; 7 bases map to TRBD1. The CDR3 here is CASSSKTGDHYEQYF. CDR3 sequence (DNA): TGTGCCAGCAGTTCCAAAACAGGGGATCACTACGAGCAGTACTTC.